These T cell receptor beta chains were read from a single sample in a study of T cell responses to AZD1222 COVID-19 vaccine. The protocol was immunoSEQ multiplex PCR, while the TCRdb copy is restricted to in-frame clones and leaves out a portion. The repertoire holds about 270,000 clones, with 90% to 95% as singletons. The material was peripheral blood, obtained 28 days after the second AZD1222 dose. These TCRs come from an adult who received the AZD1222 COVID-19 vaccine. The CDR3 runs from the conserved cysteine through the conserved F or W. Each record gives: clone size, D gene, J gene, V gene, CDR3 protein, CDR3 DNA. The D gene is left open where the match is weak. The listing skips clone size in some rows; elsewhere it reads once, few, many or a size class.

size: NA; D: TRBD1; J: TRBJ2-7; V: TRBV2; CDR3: CASSEVRTGGYEQYF; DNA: TGTGCCAGCAGTGAAGTAAGGACAGGAGGCTACGAGCAGTACTTC
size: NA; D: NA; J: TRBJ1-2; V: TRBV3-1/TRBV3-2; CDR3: CASSQGARDGYTF; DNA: TGTGCCAGCAGCCAAGGGGCGAGGGATGGCTACACCTTC
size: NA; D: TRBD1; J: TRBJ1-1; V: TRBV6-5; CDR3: CASTSDRGKAEAFF; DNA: TGTGCCAGCACCTCCGACAGGGGGAAGGCTGAAGCTTTCTTT
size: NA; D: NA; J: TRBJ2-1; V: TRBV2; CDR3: CASSSSGDNEQFF; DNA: TGTGCCAGCAGTTCCAGTGGGGACAATGAGCAGTTCTTC
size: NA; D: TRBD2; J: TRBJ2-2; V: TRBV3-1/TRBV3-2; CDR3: CASSQGGREWAGELFF; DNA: TGTGCCAGCAGCCAAGGTGGGAGGGAGTGGGCCGGGGAGCTGTTTTTT
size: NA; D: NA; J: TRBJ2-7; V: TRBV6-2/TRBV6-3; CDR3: CASSPVGDPPYEQYF; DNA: TGTGCCAGCAGTCCCGTGGGGGACCCCCCGTACGAGCAGTACTTC
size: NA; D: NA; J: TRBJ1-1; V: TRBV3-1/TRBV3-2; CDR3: CASSPLGSPNTEAFF; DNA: TGTGCCAGCAGCCCCCTGGGCAGTCCGAACACTGAAGCTTTCTTT
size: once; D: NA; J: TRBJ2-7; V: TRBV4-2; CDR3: CASSQGRGGKQYF; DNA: TGTGCCAGCAGCCAGGGCAGGGGAGGTAAGCAGTACTTC
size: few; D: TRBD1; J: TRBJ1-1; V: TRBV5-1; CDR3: CASSLRQGAGAEAFF; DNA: TGCGCCAGCAGCCTAAGGCAGGGGGCGGGGGCTGAAGCTTTCTTT
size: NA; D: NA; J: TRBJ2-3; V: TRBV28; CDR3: CASNPPALTDTQYF; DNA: TGTGCCAGCAACCCCCCCGCCCTCACAGATACGCAGTATTTT
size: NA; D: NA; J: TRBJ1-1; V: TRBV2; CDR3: CASSEEPAYTEAFF; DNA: TGTGCCAGCAGTGAAGAGCCAGCATACACTGAAGCTTTCTTT
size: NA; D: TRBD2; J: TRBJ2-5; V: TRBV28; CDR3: CASSLGGGPQETQYF; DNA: TGTGCCAGCAGTTTAGGCGGGGGGCCCCAAGAGACCCAGTACTTC
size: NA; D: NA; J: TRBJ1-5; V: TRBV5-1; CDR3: CASSSDGGSNQPQHF; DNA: TGCGCCAGCAGCTCGGATGGTGGGAGCAATCAGCCCCAGCATTTT
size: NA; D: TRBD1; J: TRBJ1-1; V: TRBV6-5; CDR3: CASTEGATEAFF; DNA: TGTGCCAGTACCGAGGGGGCCACTGAAGCTTTCTTT
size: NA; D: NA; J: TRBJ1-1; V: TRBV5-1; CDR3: CASSLAGPNTEAFF; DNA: TGCGCCAGCAGCTTGGCGGGGCCCAACACTGAAGCTTTCTTT
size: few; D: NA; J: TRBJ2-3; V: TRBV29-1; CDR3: CSRADSTDTQYF; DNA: TGCAGTAGGGCGGACTCCACAGATACGCAGTATTTT
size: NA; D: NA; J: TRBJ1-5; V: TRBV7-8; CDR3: CASSLNRAQPQHF; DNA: TGTGCCAGCAGCTTAAACAGGGCGCAGCCCCAGCATTTT
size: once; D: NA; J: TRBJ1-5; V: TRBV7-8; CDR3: CASSSFKRKGDQPQHF; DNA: TGTGCCAGCAGCTCTTTCAAGAGGAAGGGGGATCAGCCCCAGCATTTT